The sequence of this T cell receptor (beta chain) was determined in a study of T-cell reconstitution after alpha-beta-depleted transplantation in children. TCRbeta library construction was performed incorporating unique molecular identifiers. TCRdb redid the calling of the PCR reads with MiXCR, one entry per CDR3 protein. The sample carries some 110,000 distinct CDR3 sequences, around a tenth recorded once. This clonotype was found a few times. The clonotype originates from a boy between 2 and 15 years old with acute lymphoblastic leukemia, due to receive a stem cell transplant. The material was PBMCs, obtained before TCRalphabeta/CD19-depleted stem cell transplant.

CDR3 DNA sequence: TGTGCCAGCAGCCGAGTACCTAGTACAGATACGCAGTATTTT. Amino acids: CASSRVPSTDTQYF. The J gene is TRBJ2-3, the V gene TRBV3-1; D unclear. The V end lost 4 bases, the J end lost 3 bases, and 11 bases lay between the germline ends. This CDR3 comprises 14 residues. Per germline, CDR1 LGHDT and CDR2 YNNKEL (reference sequence).